The rows below give T cell receptor beta chains drawn from one sample of a study of shared clonotypes between healthy human individuals. The assay was immunoSEQ multiplex PCR, and TCRdb's table has in-frame clones only and misses some. Of roughly 1,500,000 clones listed, approximately 98.5% are singletons. The source material was naive CD4+ T cells sorted from blood. The receptors stem from a young man in good health. Both conserved end residues are part of each CDR3. D genes are given only for firm matches. Clone sizes are given selectively: once, few, many, or a class where the clone is expanded.

>16|-|TRBJ2-7|TRBV21-1|-
TGTGCCAGCAGCAAAGTCCCTGGGACGGCCTCCTACGAGCAGTACTTC
CASSKVPGTASYEQYF
>15|-|TRBJ1-1|TRBV7-9|-
TGTGCCAGCAGCCCCTGGGGGGGACTGAACACTGAAGCTTTCTTT
CASSPWGGLNTEAFF
>15|-|TRBJ1-2|TRBV7-2|-
TGTGCCAGCAGCTTTCCCGGCACAGGTCGGGAGGGCTACACCTTC
CASSFPGTGREGYTF
>15|TRBD1|TRBJ2-7|TRBV5-1|-
TGCGCCAGCAGCTCGCCGGGACAGAATTTCGACGAGCAGTACTTC
CASSSPGQNFDEQYF
>14|-|TRBJ2-5|TRBV6-1|-
TGTGCCAGCAGTGCTATAACAGGGCAAGAGACCCAGTACTTC
CASSAITGQETQYF
>10|-|TRBJ1-5|TRBV2|-
TGTGCCAACGACGTACGGCCCCAGCATTTT
CANDVRPQHF
>13|-|TRBJ2-7|TRBV28|-
TGTGCCAGCAGTTTGATCGCAAGAGCCGAGCAGTACTTC
CASSLIARAEQYF
>15|TRBD2|TRBJ2-7|TRBV7-7|-
TGTGCCAGCAGCCTCTCAGCGGGAGGGGGCTACGAGCAGTACTTC
CASSLSAGGGYEQYF
>15|-|TRBJ1-2|TRBV11-3|-
TGTGCCAGCAGCTTAGATCTAGGCCAAGACTATGGCTACACCTTC
CASSLDLGQDYGYTF
>14|-|TRBJ2-7|TRBV7-3|-
TGTGCCAGCAGCCCCGGGACTCGGACCTACGAGCAGTACTTC
CASSPGTRTYEQYF
>17|-|TRBJ2-2|TRBV5-8|once
TGTGCCAGCAGAAAACAGGCGGAGTACACTTACACCGGGGAGCTGTTTTTT
CASRKQAEYTYTGELFF
>15|-|TRBJ2-7|TRBV19|-
TGTGCCAGTAGCGTACAGCCTCTAGGAACCTACGAGCAGTACTTC
CASSVQPLGTYEQYF
>14|TRBD1|TRBJ1-1|TRBV29-1|-
TGCAGCGCCTGGGACAGAACGAAGAACACTGAAGCTTTCTTT
CSAWDRTKNTEAFF
>14|-|TRBJ1-6|TRBV6-5|-
TGTGCCAGCAGTCCTAGGGGGGGGGATTCACCCCTCCACTTT
CASSPRGGDSPLHF
>16|-|TRBJ2-3|TRBV10-1|-
TGCGCCAGTTCCCGTCAGCGGGGCAGGGGGTACGATACGCAGTATTTT
CASSRQRGRGYDTQYF
>14|-|TRBJ2-7|TRBV2|-
TGTGCCAGCAGTATAGACAGGTCCTCCTACGAGCAGTACTTC
CASSIDRSSYEQYF
>14|-|TRBJ2-2|TRBV29-1|-
TGCAGCGTTGAAGAAGGCGAGAACACCGGGGAGCTGTTTTTT
CSVEEGENTGELFF
>14|-|TRBJ1-1|TRBV7-2|-
TGTGCCAGCAGCTTAGGGGTTAGGACCACTGAAGCTTTCTTT
CASSLGVRTTEAFF
>20|TRBD2|TRBJ2-1|TRBV7-6|-
TGTGCCAGCAGCTTCCCCGGGACTAGCGGTTTTACCCTCTCCTACAATGAGCAGTTCTTC
CASSFPGTSGFTLSYNEQFF
>14|-|TRBJ2-3|TRBV5-1|-
TGCGCCAGCAGCGCTGATGCCCCGCGGGATACGCAGTATTTT
CASSADAPRDTQYF
>13|TRBD1|TRBJ1-2|TRBV6-1|once
TGTGCCAGCAGCCTACAGGGGAACTATGGCTACACCTTC
CASSLQGNYGYTF
>13|-|TRBJ1-1|TRBV28|-
TGTGCCAGCACTAGAGGGCGGAACACTGAAGCTTTCTTT
CASTRGRNTEAFF
>13|-|TRBJ1-1|TRBV5-4|-
TGTGCCATACTCAGGGCGCCGAACACTGAAGCTTTCTTT
CAILRAPNTEAFF
>15|-|TRBJ2-7|TRBV7-9|-
TGTGCCAGCAGCTTACTTAGGACCCTTCGAGGTGAGCAGTACTTC
CASSLLRTLRGEQYF
>16|-|TRBJ1-2|TRBV5-1|-
TGCGCCAGCAGCTCAACCTCGAGTGCGGGGAACTATGGCTACACCTTC
CASSSTSSAGNYGYTF
>13|TRBD1|TRBJ1-5|TRBV18|-
TGTGCCAGCTCACGGGACAGAAATCAGCCCCAGCATTTT
CASSRDRNQPQHF
>18|TRBD1|TRBJ2-1|TRBV18|-
TGTGCCAGCTCACCACCAGTGTCGGACAGGGGAGTTACAAGGGAGCAGTTCTTC
CASSPPVSDRGVTREQFF
>13|-|TRBJ1-5|TRBV14|-
TGTGCCAGCAGCCAACAGACAGAGCAGCCCCAGCATTTT
CASSQQTEQPQHF
>17|TRBD1|TRBJ2-6|TRBV10-3|-
TGTGCCATCAGTTGGGACAGGGGCACATCTGGGGCCAACGTCCTGACTTTC
CAISWDRGTSGANVLTF
>14|-|TRBJ2-3|TRBV9|-
TGTGCCAGCAGCGTAGAAGGTCACACAGATACGCAGTATTTT
CASSVEGHTDTQYF
>13|-|TRBJ1-1|TRBV5-1|-
TGCGCCAGCAGCTTGGCTCCTCGGACTGAAGCTTTCTTT
CASSLAPRTEAFF
>15|-|TRBJ2-7|TRBV7-2|-
TGTGCCAGCAGCTTAGAACCAGCGGGTTCCCACGAGCAGTACTTC
CASSLEPAGSHEQYF
>14|-|TRBJ1-5|TRBV7-9|once
TGTGCCAGCAGCCAGGTAGGGACACCCCAGCCCCAGCATTTT
CASSQVGTPQPQHF
>15|TRBD1|TRBJ1-2|TRBV6-1|-
TGTGCCAGCAGTGACCCTGGACAGGGGGTTGATGGCTACACCTTC
CASSDPGQGVDGYTF